This entry features one T cell receptor beta chain sequence. Its target is not known. This specimen comes from a study of CD8+ T cells in alopecia areata. Findings and limits, study-wide: Greater clonality was observed in lesional scalp samples, especially alopecia totalis/universalis, versus normal scalp.

As the sequencing template, cDNA was produced by extracting RNA and reverse transcribing it. TCRdb's table, derived via immunoSEQ multiplex PCR, lists solely in-frame clones and lacks some. This table has about 200,000 clones, 56% appearing once. Trimming removed 6 bases from V and 4 bases from J; junction bases left unmatched: 5. CDR1 SGHTA and CDR2 FQGNSA come from the germline V gene. The CDR3 length is 14 residues. The clonotype comes from a human donor in good health. The chain combines TRBV7-2 with TRBJ2-1; 8 bases align to TRBD1. Material for sequencing was CD8+ T cells sorted from blood. In nucleotides, the CDR3 is TGTGCCAGCAGTCCGGGACAGGCGTACAATGAGCAGTTCTTC. Translated: CASSPGQAYNEQFF.